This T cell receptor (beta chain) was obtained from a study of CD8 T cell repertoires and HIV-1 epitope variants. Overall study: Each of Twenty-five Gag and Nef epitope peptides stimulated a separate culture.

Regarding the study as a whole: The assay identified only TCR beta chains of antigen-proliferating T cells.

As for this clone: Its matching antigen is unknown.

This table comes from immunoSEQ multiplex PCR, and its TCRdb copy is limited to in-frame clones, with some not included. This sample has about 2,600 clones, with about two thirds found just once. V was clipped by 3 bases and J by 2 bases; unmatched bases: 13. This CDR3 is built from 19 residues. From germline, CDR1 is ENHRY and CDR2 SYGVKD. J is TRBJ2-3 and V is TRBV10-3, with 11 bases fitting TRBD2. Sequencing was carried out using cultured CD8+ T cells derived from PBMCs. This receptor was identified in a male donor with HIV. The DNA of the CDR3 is TGTGCCATCAGTGATCTCTTTAGCGGGAGGGAAGAATCCACAGATACGCAGTATTTT. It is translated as CAISDLFSGREESTDTQYF.